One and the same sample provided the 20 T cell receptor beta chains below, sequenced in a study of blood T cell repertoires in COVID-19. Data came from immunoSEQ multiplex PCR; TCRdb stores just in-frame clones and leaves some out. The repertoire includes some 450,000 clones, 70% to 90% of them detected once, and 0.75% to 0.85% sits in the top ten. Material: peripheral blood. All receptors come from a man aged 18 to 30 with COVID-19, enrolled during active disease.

In DNA form, the CDR3 reads TGTGCCAGCAGCTTGACTAGCGGGAGCGTCGCAGATACGCAGTATTTT. As protein: CASSLTSGSVADTQYF. The gene calls are TRBV7-3 and TRBJ2-3, with TRBD2 identical over 12 bases. This CDR3 is built from 16 residues. Trimming took 3 bases from V and 4 from J; bases not matched to a gene: 5. Germline V gene data show CDR1 as SGHTA and CDR2 as FQGTGA.

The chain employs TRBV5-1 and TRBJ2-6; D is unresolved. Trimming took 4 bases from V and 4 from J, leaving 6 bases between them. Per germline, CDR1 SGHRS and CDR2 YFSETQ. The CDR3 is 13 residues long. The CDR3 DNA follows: TGCGCCAGCAGCCCCGAGGGGGCCAACGTCCTGACTTTC. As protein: CASSPEGANVLTF.

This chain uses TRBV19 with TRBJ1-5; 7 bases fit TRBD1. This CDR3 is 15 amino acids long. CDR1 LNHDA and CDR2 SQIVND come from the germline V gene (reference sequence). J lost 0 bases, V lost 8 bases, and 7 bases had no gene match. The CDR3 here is CASSRTGISNQPQHF. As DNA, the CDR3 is TGTGCCAGTTCAAGGACAGGAATTAGCAATCAGCCCCAGCATTTT.

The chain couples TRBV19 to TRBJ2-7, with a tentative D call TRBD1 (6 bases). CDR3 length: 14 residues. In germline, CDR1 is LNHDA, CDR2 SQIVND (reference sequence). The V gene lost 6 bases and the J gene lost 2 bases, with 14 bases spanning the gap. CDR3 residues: CASRLRRGPYEQYF. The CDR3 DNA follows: TGTGCCAGTAGGTTACGCAGGGGCCCCTACGAGCAGTACTTC.

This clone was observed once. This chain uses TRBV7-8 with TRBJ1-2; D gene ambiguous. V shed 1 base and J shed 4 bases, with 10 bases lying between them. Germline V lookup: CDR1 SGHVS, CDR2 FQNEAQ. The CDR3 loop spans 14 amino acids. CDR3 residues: CASSLDGNIYGYTF. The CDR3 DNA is TGTGCCAGCAGCTTAGACGGGAATATCTATGGCTACACCTTC.

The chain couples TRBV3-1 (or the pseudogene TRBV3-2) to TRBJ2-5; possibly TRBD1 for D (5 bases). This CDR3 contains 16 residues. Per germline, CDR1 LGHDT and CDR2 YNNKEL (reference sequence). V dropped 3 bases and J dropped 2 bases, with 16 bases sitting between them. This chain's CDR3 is CASSQSWGKGQETQYF. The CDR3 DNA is TGTGCCAGCAGCCAGAGTTGGGGTAAGGGGCAAGAGACCCAGTACTTC.

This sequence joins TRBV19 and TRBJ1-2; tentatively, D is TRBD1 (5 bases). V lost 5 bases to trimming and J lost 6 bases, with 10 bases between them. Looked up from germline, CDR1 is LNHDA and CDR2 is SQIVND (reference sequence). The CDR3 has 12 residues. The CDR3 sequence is CASSLQGDGYTF. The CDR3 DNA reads TGTGCCAGTAGTCTTCAGGGCGATGGCTACACCTTC.

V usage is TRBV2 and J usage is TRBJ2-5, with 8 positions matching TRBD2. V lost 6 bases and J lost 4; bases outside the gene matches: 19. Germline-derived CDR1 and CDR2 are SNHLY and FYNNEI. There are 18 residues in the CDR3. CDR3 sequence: CASSPLGAGGNWGETQYF. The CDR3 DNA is TGTGCCAGCAGCCCTCTCGGGGCGGGGGGCAACTGGGGAGAGACCCAGTACTTC.

Here the CDR3 DNA reads TGTGCCAGCAGTTTACGGCGGCCCTATGGCTACACCTTC. Translating it yields CASSLRRPYGYTF. The rearrangement links TRBV12-3 or TRBV12-4 to TRBJ1-2, with unresolved D. The germline V and J ends were trimmed by 2 bases and 4 bases, with 8 bases remaining between them. The CDR3 totals 13 residues.

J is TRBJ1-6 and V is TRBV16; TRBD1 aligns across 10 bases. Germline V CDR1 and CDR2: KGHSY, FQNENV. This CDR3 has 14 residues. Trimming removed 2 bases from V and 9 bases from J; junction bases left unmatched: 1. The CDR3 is CASSQRDRGSPLHF. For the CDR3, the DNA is TGTGCCAGCAGCCAACGGGACAGGGGTTCACCCCTCCACTTT.

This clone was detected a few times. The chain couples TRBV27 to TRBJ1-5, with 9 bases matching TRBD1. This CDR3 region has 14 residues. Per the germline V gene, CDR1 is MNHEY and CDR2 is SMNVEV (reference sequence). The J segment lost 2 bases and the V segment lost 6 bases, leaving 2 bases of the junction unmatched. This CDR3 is CASRRTGGNQPQHF. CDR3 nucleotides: TGTGCCAGCAGGAGGACAGGGGGCAATCAGCCCCAGCATTTT.

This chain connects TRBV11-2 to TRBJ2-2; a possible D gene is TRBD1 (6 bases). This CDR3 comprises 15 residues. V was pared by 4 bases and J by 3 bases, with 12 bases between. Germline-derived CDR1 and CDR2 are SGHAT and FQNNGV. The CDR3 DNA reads TGTGCCAGCAGCTCCTGGACAGAGTACACCGGGGAGCTGTTTTTT. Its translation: CASSSWTEYTGELFF.

DNA of the CDR3: TGTGCCAGTAGTATTCGAGCGGGGGGGCTGGCTACGCAGTATTTT. Its protein product is CASSIRAGGLATQYF. The V and J genes are TRBV19 and TRBJ2-3, with TRBD2 matching 10 bases. V shed 3 bases, J shed 8 bases, and the junction held 8 bases outside the gene matches. Germline CDR1 LNHDA, CDR2 SQIVND (reference sequence). The CDR3 consists of 15 residues.

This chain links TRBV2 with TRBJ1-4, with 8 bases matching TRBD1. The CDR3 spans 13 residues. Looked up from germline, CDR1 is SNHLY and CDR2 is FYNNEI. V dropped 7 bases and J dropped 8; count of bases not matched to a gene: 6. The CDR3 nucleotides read TGTGCCAGCAAAGACAGGGGCGGGGAAAAACTGTTTTTT. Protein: CASKDRGGEKLFF.

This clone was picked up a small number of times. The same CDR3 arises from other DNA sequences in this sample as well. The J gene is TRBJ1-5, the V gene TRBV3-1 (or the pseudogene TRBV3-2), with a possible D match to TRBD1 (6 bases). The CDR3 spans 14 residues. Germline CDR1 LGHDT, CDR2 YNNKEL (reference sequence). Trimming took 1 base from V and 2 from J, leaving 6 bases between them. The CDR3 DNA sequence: TGTGCCAGCAGCCAAGGACAGGGCAATCAGCCCCAGCATTTT. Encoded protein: CASSQGQGNQPQHF.

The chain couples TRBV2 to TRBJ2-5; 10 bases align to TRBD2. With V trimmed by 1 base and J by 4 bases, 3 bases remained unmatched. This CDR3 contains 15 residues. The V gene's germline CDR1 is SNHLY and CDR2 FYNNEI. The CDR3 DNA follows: TGTGCCAGCAGTGAAGTTCTAGCGGGGGCAGAGACCCAGTACTTC. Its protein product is CASSEVLAGAETQYF.

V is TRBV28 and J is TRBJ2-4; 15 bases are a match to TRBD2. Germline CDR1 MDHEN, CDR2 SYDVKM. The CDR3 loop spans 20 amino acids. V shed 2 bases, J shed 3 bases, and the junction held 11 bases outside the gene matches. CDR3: CASSLTGLAGGTTLKNIQYF. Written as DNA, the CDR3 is TGTGCCAGCAGTTTAACAGGACTAGCGGGAGGGACGACTCTCAAAAACATTCAGTACTTC.

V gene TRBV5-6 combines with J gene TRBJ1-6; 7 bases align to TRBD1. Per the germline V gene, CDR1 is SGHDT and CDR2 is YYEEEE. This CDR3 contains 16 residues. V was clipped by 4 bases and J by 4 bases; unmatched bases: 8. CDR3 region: CASSNDRDWYNSPLHF. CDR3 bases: TGTGCCAGCAGCAATGACAGGGATTGGTATAATTCACCCCTCCACTTT.

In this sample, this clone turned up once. This CDR3 is CASSQRLAGYEQYF. CDR3 sequence (DNA): TGTGCCAGCAGCCAAAGACTAGCGGGCTACGAGCAGTACTTC. This chain connects TRBV3-1 (or the pseudogene TRBV3-2) to TRBJ2-7; 10 bases map to TRBD2. V lost 2 bases to trimming and J lost 3 bases; unmatched junction nucleotides: 1. This CDR3 is 14 amino acids long. Germline V gives CDR1 LGHDT, CDR2 YNNKEL (reference sequence).

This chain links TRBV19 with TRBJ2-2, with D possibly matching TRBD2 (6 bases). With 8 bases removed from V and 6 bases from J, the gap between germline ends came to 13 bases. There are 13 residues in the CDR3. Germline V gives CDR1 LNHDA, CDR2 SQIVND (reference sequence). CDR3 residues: CASSGTPAGELFF. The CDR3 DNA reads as TGTGCCAGTTCGGGGACTCCCGCCGGGGAGCTGTTTTTT. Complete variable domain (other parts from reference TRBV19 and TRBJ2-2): DGGITQSPKYLFRKEGQNVTLSCEQNLNHDAMYWYRQDPGQGLRLIYYSQIVNDFQKGDIAEGYSVSREKKESFPLTVTSAQKNPTAFYLCASSGTPAGELFFGEGSRLTVL.